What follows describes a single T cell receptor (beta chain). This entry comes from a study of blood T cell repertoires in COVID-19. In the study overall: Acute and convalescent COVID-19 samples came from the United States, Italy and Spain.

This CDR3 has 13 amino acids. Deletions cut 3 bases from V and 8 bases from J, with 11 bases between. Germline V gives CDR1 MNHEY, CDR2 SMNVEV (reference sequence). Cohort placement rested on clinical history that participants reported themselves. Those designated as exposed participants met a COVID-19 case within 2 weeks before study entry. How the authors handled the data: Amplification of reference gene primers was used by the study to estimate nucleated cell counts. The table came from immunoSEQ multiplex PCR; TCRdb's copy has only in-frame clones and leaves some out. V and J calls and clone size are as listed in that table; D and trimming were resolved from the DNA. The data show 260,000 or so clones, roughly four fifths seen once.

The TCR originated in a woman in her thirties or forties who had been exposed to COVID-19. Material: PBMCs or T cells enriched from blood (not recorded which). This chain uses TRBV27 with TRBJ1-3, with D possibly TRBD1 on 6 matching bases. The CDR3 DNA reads TGTGCCAGCAGTTTTACAGGGTTAGACACCATATATTTT. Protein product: CASSFTGLDTIYF.